This T cell receptor (beta chain) was found in a study of regulatory T cells in long-lasting Graves disease. V was trimmed by 3 bases and J by 4 bases, leaving 14 bases between them. Germline CDR1 is KGHSH and CDR2 is LQKENI. CDR3 length: 15 amino acids. Libraries of TCR beta came from iRepertoire HTBI primers plus Arm-PCR of CDR3 regions. In TCRdb, the multiplex PCR reads were re-called with MiXCR into one record per CDR3 protein. The sample includes about 220,000 distinct CDR3 sequences, approximately 18% of them seen just once. Sample time point: newly diagnosed GD, antithyroid drugs for less than 3 months. RNA extracted from PBMCs served as the sequencing template. Diagnosing Graves' disease relied on the American Thyroid Association guidelines. This clonotype was counted many times. The sample was also reused in another study, on T cells in Graves' hyperthyroidism and ophthalmopathy. As reported in that work: Initially, a first-round RT-PCR of the TCR CDR3 employed the HTBI primer set.

The receptor was derived from a woman between 25 and 40 years old with Graves disease. This rearrangement joins TRBV18 to TRBJ2-3; TRBD2 might be the D (5 bases). Sequenced material: peripheral blood mononuclear cells (PBMCs), taken at new diagnosis, from a patient treated with antithyroid drugs. In DNA form, the CDR3 reads TGTGCCAGCTCACCCTTGAGGGTGATGGCAGATACGCAGTATTTT. It codes for CASSPLRVMADTQYF.